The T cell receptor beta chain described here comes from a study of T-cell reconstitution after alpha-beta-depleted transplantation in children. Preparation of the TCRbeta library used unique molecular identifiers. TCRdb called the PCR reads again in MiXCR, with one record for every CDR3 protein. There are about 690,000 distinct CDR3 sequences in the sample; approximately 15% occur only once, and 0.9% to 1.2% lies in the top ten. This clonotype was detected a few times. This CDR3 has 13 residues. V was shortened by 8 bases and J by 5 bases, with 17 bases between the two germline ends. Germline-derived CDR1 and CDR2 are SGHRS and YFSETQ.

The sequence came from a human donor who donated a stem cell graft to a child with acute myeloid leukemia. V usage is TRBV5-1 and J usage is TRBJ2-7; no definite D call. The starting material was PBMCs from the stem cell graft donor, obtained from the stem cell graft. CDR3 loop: CARKWIDCNEQYV. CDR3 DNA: TGCGCCAGGAAATGGATCGACTGCAACGAGCAGTACGTC.